The T cell receptor (beta chain) under discussion was sequenced for a study of blood T cells in healthy people across ages. Study-wide points: Estimates of total diversity, which came from one million sequenced T cells, were considered to be underestimates. Unsorted PBMC material precluded a definitive naive versus antigen-experienced comparison. The percentage of naive T cells correlated strongly with TCR beta diversity.

Primers used in a second PCR of about 7 to 11 cycles were a sample-barcoded 5' primer and a J-beta primer mix. Each CDR3 protein gets one entry after TCRdb re-called the 5' RACE reads with MiXCR. The sample holds hundreds of thousands of distinct CDR3 sequences; under 55% are singletons and the top ten take roughly a fifth. In the case of this clonotype: The antigen remains unidentified.

The CDR3 is 10 residues long. Germline V gives CDR1 SQVTM, CDR2 ANQGSEA. V lost 7 bases and J 11 bases, leaving 14 bases between the germline ends. The sample taken for sequencing was blood. The chain joins TRBV29-1 to TRBJ2-5; D possibly matches TRBD1 or TRBD2 (5 bases each). This TCR came from a man aged 55 to 69 in good health. The CDR3 spells CSAGAEEQYF. The CDR3 nucleotides read TGCAGCGCCGGGGCGGAAGAGCAGTACTTC.